This entry is about one T cell receptor beta chain. Its antigen remains unidentified. This sample stems from a study of T cell responses to AZD1222 COVID-19 vaccine. Regarding the study as a whole: Reports say nearly half of spike-specific TCRs go after unmutated variant regions. Among those given AZD1222, only six were seropositive at baseline. No day 14 peak samples; only post-peak repertoires were characterized. Possibly, clonal diversity was underestimated; donors were largely white British and included more females.

TCRdb's table, derived via immunoSEQ multiplex PCR, lists solely in-frame clones and lacks some. The sample includes 110,000 to 150,000 clones, under 95% of them seen just once. The V end was cut by 4 bases, the J end by 2 bases, with 14 bases between. Per the germline V gene, CDR1 is SEHNR and CDR2 is FQNEAQ (reference sequence). The CDR3 has 15 residues. The sequence was collected from an adult who received the AZD1222 COVID-19 vaccine. The sequencing used peripheral blood, collected 28 days after the second AZD1222 dose. The chain combines TRBV7-9 with TRBJ2-5, with D possibly matching TRBD1 (5 bases). In DNA, the CDR3 is TGTGCCAGCAGCTCATCAGGGTTTCGACAAGAGACCCAGTACTTC. This encodes CASSSSGFRQETQYF.